The 7 T cell receptor beta chains below come from one sample, sequenced in a study of OX40 agonist ivuxolimab in advanced cancers. Only in-frame clones appear in the TCRdb table, and some are missing; sequencing was by immunoSEQ multiplex PCR. In the table there are around 52,000 clones, about 83% of which are singletons. The starting material was CD4+ or CD8+ T cells sorted from blood, obtained in a trial of the OX40 agonist ivuxolimab. These receptors were taken from an adult with an advanced solid tumor such as melanoma, head and neck, liver or kidney cancer.

The chain carries TRBV2 and TRBJ2-3; the D gene is possibly TRBD1 (5 bases). The germline CDR1 and CDR2 sequences are SNHLY and FYNNEI. The CDR3 has 12 amino acids. V was cut by 8 bases and J by 6 bases, with 12 bases left in between. The CDR3 loop reads CASQGDRDTQYF. The CDR3 DNA sequence: TGTGCCAGCCAGGGTGATAGGGATACGCAGTATTTT.

This chain connects TRBV28 to TRBJ1-2, with a possible D match to TRBD1 (5 bases). CDR3 length equals 15 residues. V was shortened by 5 bases and J by 4 bases, with 17 bases between the two germline ends. Germline V gene sequence: CDR1 MDHEN, CDR2 SYDVKM. Written as DNA, the CDR3 is TGTGCCAGCAGTCTCCGTGTCCACGGGGGCTATGGCTACACCTTC. Its protein is CASSLRVHGGYGYTF.

This clone was seen only a few times. The rearrangement links TRBV29-1 to TRBJ2-1, with 12 bases lining up with TRBD2. The J segment lost 8 bases and the V segment lost 4 bases, leaving 6 bases of the junction unmatched. Germline V CDR1 and CDR2: SQVTM, ANQGSEA. The CDR3 has 14 residues. CDR3 sequence (DNA): TGCAGCGTTGTGCTAGCGGGAGGGCGGGATGAGCAGTTCTTC. Its protein product is CSVVLAGGRDEQFF.

The chain carries TRBV5-8 and TRBJ2-5; 8 nucleotides line up with TRBD2. The CDR3 loop spans 12 amino acids. Germline values: CDR1 SGHTS, CDR2 YDEGEE. The V and J ends lost 4 bases and 5 bases, in that order; junction bases with no gene match: 1. CDR3 coding DNA: TGTGCCAGCAGCCGGGAGGGGGAGACCCAGTACTTC. It yields the protein CASSREGETQYF.

The table lists this clone with a count of one. CDR3 sequence: CASSGVAGTDTQYF. As DNA, the CDR3 is TGTGCCAGCAGCGGAGTAGCGGGCACAGATACGCAGTATTTT. The rearrangement links TRBV5-5 to TRBJ2-3, with D perhaps TRBD2 (6 bases). This CDR3 has 14 residues. Germline values: CDR1 SGHKS, CDR2 YYEKEE (reference sequence). V was pared by 4 bases and J by 1 base, with 10 bases between. The entire variable domain, with the rest obtained from reference TRBV5-5 and TRBJ2-3, is as follows: DAGVTQSPTHLIKTRGQQVTLRCSPISGHKSVSWYQQVLGQGPQFIFQYYEKEERGRGNFPDRFSARQFPNYSSELNVNALLLGDSALYLCASSGVAGTDTQYFGPGTRLTVL.

The rearrangement links TRBV7-9 to TRBJ1-1; D ambiguous. The germline CDR1 and CDR2 sequences are SEHNR and FQNEAQ (reference sequence). The CDR3 spans 13 residues. Trimming took 1 base from V and 1 from J, leaving 4 bases between them. CDR3 nucleotide sequence: TGTGCCAGCAGCTTAGATGCGAACACTGAAGCTTTCTTT. Translation: CASSLDANTEAFF.

This chain connects TRBV19 to TRBJ2-3; D not certain. Germline CDR1 LNHDA, CDR2 SQIVND (reference sequence). The CDR3 totals 13 residues. V shed 0 bases and J shed 9 bases, with 10 bases lying between them. The CDR3: CASSIDWAFTQYF. The CDR3 DNA follows: TGTGCCAGTAGTATAGATTGGGCATTCACGCAGTATTTT.